The following is a TCR beta chain sequence with its context. The target antigen is unknown. This record belongs to a study of OX40 agonist ivuxolimab in advanced cancers. Whole-study context: It was ivuxolimab, an agonistic anti-OX40 (CD134) antibody, that patients were treated with. Study-level points and caveats: Some patients who did not respond also had low normalized T-cell clonal expansion. Mean expanded clone counts were higher in CD8+ than CD4+ T cells. Partial responders at 0.1-3.0 mg/kg showed near-lowest clonal expansion.

The germline V gene has CDR1 MGHRA and CDR2 YSYEKL. V dropped 1 base and J dropped 8; count of bases not matched to a gene: 10. The CDR3 sequence is 17 residues long. TCRdb keeps only in-frame clones here, not all; method: immunoSEQ multiplex PCR. The sample contains just under 75,000 clones, around 90% of which appear only once. The sequencing used CD4+ or CD8+ T cells sorted from blood, collected in a trial of the OX40 agonist ivuxolimab. This TCR derives from an adult with an advanced solid tumor such as melanoma, head and neck, liver or kidney cancer. The chain employs TRBV4-1 and TRBJ2-4; 11 bases match TRBD2. CDR3 DNA: TGCGCCAGCAGCCAAGGGACAGGACTAGCGGGCCTGGACATTCAGTACTTC. This codes for CASSQGTGLAGLDIQYF.